This T cell receptor beta chain came from a study of blood T cell repertoires in COVID-19. Authors' methods: Nucleated cell counts were estimated from reference gene primer amplification. Assay: immunoSEQ multiplex PCR; the TCRdb copy retains only in-frame clones and omits some. The V and J calls and clone size come from that table; D and trimming were worked out from the DNA. This table holds 40,000 to 45,000 clones, over 90% found once. The length of the CDR3 is 12 residues. V was shortened by 5 bases and J by 9 bases, with 11 bases between the two germline ends. The germline CDR1 and CDR2 sequences are SEHNR and FQNEAQ (reference sequence).

The sequence was obtained from a human donor in a cohort sampled during active COVID-19. The chain links TRBV7-9 to TRBJ2-1; tentative D call: TRBD1 (5 bases). Sequenced sample: peripheral blood. The CDR3: CASSLWGVEQFF. Written as DNA, the CDR3 is TGTGCCAGCAGCCTCTGGGGCGTTGAGCAGTTCTTC. Using reference TRBV7-9 and TRBJ2-1 for the parts outside the CDR3, the full variable domain is DTGVSQNPRHKITKRGQNVTFRCDPISEHNRLYWYRQTLGQGPEFLTYFQNEAQLEKSRLLSDRFSAERPKGSFSTLEIQRTEQGDSAMYLCASSLWGVEQFFGPGTRLTVL.